This TCR beta chain originates from a study of cytomegalovirus exposure and HLA in healthy donors. Study-wide background: Across 300 to 400 genotyped donors, more than 75% landed in the Caucasian-associated ancestry cluster.

Study-wide results and caveats: In a later analysis, TCR association rates varied by HLA locus: DRB1 most, HLA-C fewest. In a later analysis, V- and J-gene trimming of beta chains associated with a DCLRE1C missense variant, replicated independently.

Germline CDR1 and CDR2: MGHRA and YSYEKL. The CDR3 has 14 amino acids. The PCR ran on 60 Vbeta and 13 Jbeta primers. Measured with immunoSEQ multiplex PCR; TCRdb has only the in-frame clones, and not every one. The sample shows over 150,000 clones, roughly three quarters of them seen only once. A note on this clone: Its antigen is undetermined.

This chain joins TRBV4-1 and TRBJ2-5; 8 nucleotides agree with TRBD2. The DNA end favors TRBJ2-7, so the J call may be wrong. Sequenced input: PBMCs. The sequence was collected from a man in his fifties or sixties in good health and CMV-seronegative. CDR3 DNA: TGCGCCAGCAGCCATCCGGGGACTAGTAACGAGCAGTACTTC. It translates to CASSHPGTSNEQYF.